This T cell receptor (beta chain) was captured by sequencing in a study of T cells in Graves' hyperthyroidism and ophthalmopathy (dated 2019 in TCRdb). Concerning the study at large: Peripheral blood was collected at initial diagnosis, before any treatment. TCR V-J signatures able to tell the groups apart were searched for in a discovery cohort of 90 to 100 patients, of whom around 42 had Graves' ophthalmopathy and roughly 59 had stable Graves' hyperthyroidism. An independent validation cohort of about 20 hyperthyroidism patients and 17 patients who later progressed to ophthalmopathy tested prospective prediction of ophthalmopathy. The 85 to 100 discovery patients were divided at random into training and test sets in a 7:3 ratio. The study also compared thyroid tissue and blood T-cell repertoires from more than 5 Graves' hyperthyroidism patients. Once sampling was done, hyperthyroidism patients were given methimazole at a starting dose of 30 mg daily, whereas ophthalmopathy patients were given high-dose intravenous methylprednisolone. According to the paper, TCR Vbeta CDR3 sequencing was carried out on roughly 130 peripheral blood samples, which came from fewer than 50 ophthalmopathy, fewer than 80 hyperthyroidism and roughly 17 progressor patients. General conclusions and limits of the study: In cross-validation, a model built on a 13 V-J signature told ophthalmopathy apart from stable hyperthyroidism with about 90% sensitivity and roughly 81% specificity, and in testing the same model reached 80%/75%. In validation, progression to ophthalmopathy was predicted by the model with almost 71% sensitivity and 72% to 85% specificity, a median of around 6.5 months before onset. Sample size was not statistically predetermined, and blinding of investigators to group allocation was not performed. Most expanded thyroid clonotypes (frequency above 0.001) were also detected in blood, a finding suggesting that blood repertoires may reflect thyroid immune responses.

Graves' hyperthyroidism was defined as stable when no progression to ophthalmopathy occurred over 18 months of follow-up. Hyperthyroidism patients were newly diagnosed, had a disease duration of under 2 months, and were aged 18 to 65 years. Any patient with an uncontrolled infection, another autoimmune disease, pregnancy or lactation was excluded. Diagnoses relied on clinical symptoms, serum thyroxine and TRAb, thyroid ultrasound and orbital computed tomography. PBMCs were separated from around 9.1 ml of fresh peripheral blood using Ficoll-Paque density gradient centrifugation. Total RNA was extracted using Trizol reagent, and RNA quality was assessed on an Agilent 2100 Bioanalyzer. This clonotype occurred many times. The antigen it recognizes is unknown. Base qualities were left out, and no much larger clone turns up one base away. The TCR beta CDR3 regions were amplified from the RNA transcripts. For the first round of RT-PCR on the TCR CDR3, the HTBI primer set was used together with the Qiagen OneStep RT-PCR kit. Libraries were constructed in a second round of multiplex PCR, after which size selection and purification were performed. Paired-end sequencing of the libraries was performed with 100 bp reads on an Illumina HiSeq2000. In the source study's methods: SOAPnuke was used to process the raw data, with reads discarded if the reads contained adapters or uncalled bases, had a mean Phred below 15, or lacked an exact constant-primer or identifier match. COPE v1.2.5 was used to merge the high-quality paired reads, and each unique nucleotide sequence was defined as a clonotype. MiTCR v1.1 was used to align clonotypes to the IMGT TRBV, TRBD and TRBJ reference segments. Analysis was restricted to V-J combinations with a frequency above 0.0001, which covered approximately 99% of repertoires. A TCS score was defined as the ratio between F50 (clonal expansion) and ExV (chaos), using BLOSUM62-based TCRdist between CDR3 peptides within each V-J. Welch's t-statistics and random forest reduced around 550 V-J features to some 14, which were used in a naive Bayes classifier (R e1071). In-frame beta chains were kept once TCRdb had trimmed the public reads at Q25 with fastp and called clones with MiXCR. Merged by CDR3 protein, the rows form single entries marked with the most common genes and DNA. The V and J calls and clone size come from TCRdb's table, not from the authors' own analysis. Here the sample has 100,000 to 140,000 distinct CDR3 sequences; about 16% occur a single time. The biggest ten clones account for less than 50% of the sample.

The sequenced material came from blood. This clonotype was obtained from a woman aged 45-65 years with Graves' hyperthyroidism.

The DNA reads as follows: TGCAGTGCAACTCTGCGGTTCGGGTACAATGAGCAGTTCTTC. Its protein product is CSATLRFGYNEQFF. In this chain, TRBV20-1 is recombined with TRBJ2-1; no confident D gene assignment can be made. The V and J ends are trimmed by 6 bases and 4 bases, leaving 16 bases between them. The germline V gene (reference sequence) sets CDR1 to DFQATT and CDR2 to SNEGSKA. The CDR3 holds 14 amino acids from the cysteine to the phenylalanine. Only the CDR3 DNA stays, 42 bases, in frame from base 1.